A selection of T cell receptor beta chains follows, all from one sample in a study of shared clonotypes between healthy human individuals. The assay was immunoSEQ multiplex PCR, and TCRdb's table has in-frame clones only and misses some. The table records 650,000 to 750,000 clones, more than 70% of them present only once. The sequenced sample consisted of memory CD4+ T cells sorted from blood. The source of these receptors is a woman aged 25-40 years in good health. Both conserved end residues are part of each CDR3.

length	V	J	CDR3
15	TRBV27	TRBJ2-5	CASSLTAGTQETQYF
13	TRBV5-5	TRBJ2-7	CASSSRLVREQYF
15	TRBV9	TRBJ2-1	CASSGDRGLAGGLFF
17	TRBV18	TRBJ1-2	CASSPPVLPGQGIGYTF
13	TRBV14	TRBJ2-1	CASSRTLTTEQFF
16	TRBV5-1	TRBJ2-1	CASVQGAQDGYNEQFF
15	TRBV4-2	TRBJ2-2	CASSQDSGNTGELFF
15	TRBV7-9	TRBJ2-7	CASSKGGPSSYEQYF
15	TRBV5-1	TRBJ2-7	CASSLVVGGKDEQYF
14	TRBV13	TRBJ1-2	CASSLGGRSYGYTF
15	TRBV19	TRBJ2-6	CASSIQGSGANVLTF
17	TRBV10-3	TRBJ2-6	CAISDYWTGTGANVLTF
16	TRBV18	TRBJ1-1	CASSPLPPAEVTEAFF
17	TRBV2	TRBJ2-7	CASTFPTKGLSSYEQYF
15	TRBV5-1	TRBJ1-2	CASSFTGESNYGYTF